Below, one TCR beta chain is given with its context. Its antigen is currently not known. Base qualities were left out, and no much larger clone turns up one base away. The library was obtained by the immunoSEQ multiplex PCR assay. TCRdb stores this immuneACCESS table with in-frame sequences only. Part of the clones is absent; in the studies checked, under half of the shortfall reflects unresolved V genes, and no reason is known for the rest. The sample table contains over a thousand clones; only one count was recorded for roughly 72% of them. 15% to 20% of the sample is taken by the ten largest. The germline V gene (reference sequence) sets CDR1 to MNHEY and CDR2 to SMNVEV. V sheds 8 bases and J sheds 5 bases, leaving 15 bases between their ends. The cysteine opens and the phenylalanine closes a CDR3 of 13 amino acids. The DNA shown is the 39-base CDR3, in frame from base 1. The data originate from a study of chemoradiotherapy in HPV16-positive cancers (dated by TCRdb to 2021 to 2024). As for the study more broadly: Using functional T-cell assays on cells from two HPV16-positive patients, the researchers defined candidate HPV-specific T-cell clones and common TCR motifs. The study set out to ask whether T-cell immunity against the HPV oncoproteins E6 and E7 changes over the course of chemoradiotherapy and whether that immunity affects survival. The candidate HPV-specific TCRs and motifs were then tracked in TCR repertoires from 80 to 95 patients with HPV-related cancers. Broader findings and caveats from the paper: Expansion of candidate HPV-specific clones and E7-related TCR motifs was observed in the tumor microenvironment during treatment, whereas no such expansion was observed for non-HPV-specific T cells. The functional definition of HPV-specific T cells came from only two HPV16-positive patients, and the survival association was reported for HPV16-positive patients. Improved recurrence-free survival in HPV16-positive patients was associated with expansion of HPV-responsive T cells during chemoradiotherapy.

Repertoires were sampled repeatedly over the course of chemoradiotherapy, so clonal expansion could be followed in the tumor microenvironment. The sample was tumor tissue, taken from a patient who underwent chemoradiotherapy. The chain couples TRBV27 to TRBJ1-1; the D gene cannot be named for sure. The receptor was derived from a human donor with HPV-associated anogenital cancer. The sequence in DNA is TGTGCCAGCTCCCTTTACGGAGGAACTGAAGCTTTCTTT. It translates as CASSLYGGTEAFF.